This is a list of T cell receptor beta chains from one sample in a study of shared clonotypes between healthy human individuals. TCRdb's copy holds only in-frame clones and misses some; the assay was immunoSEQ multiplex PCR. The sample includes about 2.3 million clones, 80% to 95% of them seen just once. Sequencing used naive CD4+ T cells from PBMCs. The receptors here all came from a man between 18 and 35 years old in good health. Some clones in this sample may be carry-over from other donors' samples. The CDR3 runs from the conserved cysteine through the conserved F or W. D genes are given only for firm matches. Some rows have no size entry. The others give once, few or many, or a class for an expanded clone.

TRBJ2-3 TRBV19 . TRBD2 TGTGCCAGTAGTATGGGACTAGCGGGAGTGACAGATACGCAGTATTTT CASSMGLAGVTDTQYF
TRBJ2-6 TRBV19 . . TGTGCCAGTAGTACCTCAGGCTCTGGGGCCAACGTCCTGACTTTC CASSTSGSGANVLTF
TRBJ2-7 TRBV14 . TRBD2 TGTGCCAGCAGGGCGACTAGCGGCTACGAGCAGTACTTC CASRATSGYEQYF
TRBJ1-5 TRBV6-1 . . TGTGCCAGCAAGAAGATGCCAGACGGGCAGCCCCAGCATTTT CASKKMPDGQPQHF
TRBJ1-1 TRBV7-6 . . TGTGCCAGCAGCCCCCTATCCGGGACTGAAGCTTTCTTT CASSPLSGTEAFF
TRBJ2-1 TRBV11-2 . TRBD2 TGTGCCAGCAGCTCGCTAGCGGGGCGCTACAATGAGCAGTTCTTC CASSSLAGRYNEQFF
TRBJ2-5 TRBV15 . . TGTGCCACCAGCCCATCCCAAGAGACCCAGTACTTC CATSPSQETQYF
TRBJ1-2 TRBV7-3 . . TGTGCCAGCAGCTTAACAGGGGGTGATGGCTATGGCTACACCTTC CASSLTGGDGYGYTF
TRBJ1-5 TRBV4-1 . . TGCGCCAGCAGCCAATCGTCCGGCGAGCGCAATCAGCCCCAGCATTTT CASSQSSGERNQPQHF
TRBJ2-5 TRBV5-1 . . TGCGCCAGCAGCTTGGCGGGCCCTCAAGAGACCCAGTACTTC CASSLAGPQETQYF
TRBJ2-3 TRBV18 . TRBD2 TGTGCCAGCTCACCCCGGACTAGCTCCCTATCGGCAGATACGCAGTATTTT CASSPRTSSLSADTQYF
TRBJ1-3 TRBV18 once . TGTGCCAGCTCTCTCCAGCAACCCCAAACCTCTGGAAACACCATATATTTT CASSLQQPQTSGNTIYF
TRBJ1-1 TRBV10-1 . . TGCGCCAGCAGTGAGTCCCGGGGATTGAACACTGAAGCTTTCTTT CASSESRGLNTEAFF
TRBJ2-7 TRBV7-6 . . TGTGCCAGCAGCTACACCGGCCCCGGGGTGGGTGGCGAGCAGTACTTC CASSYTGPGVGGEQYF
TRBJ2-5 TRBV7-6 . . TGTGCCAGCAGCTTAGGTGGTAACCAAGAGACCCAGTACTTC CASSLGGNQETQYF
TRBJ2-3 TRBV2 . . TGTGCCAGCAGTGAAGAGCAGGCAGATACGCAGTATTTT CASSEEQADTQYF
TRBJ2-2 TRBV15 once . TGTGCCACCAGCAGAGATTGGGAGGAGGGGGAGCTGTTTTTT CATSRDWEEGELFF
TRBJ1-5 TRBV6-6 . . TGTGCCAGCAGTTACCCCGCTAATCAGCCCCAGCATTTT CASSYPANQPQHF
TRBJ2-2 TRBV28 few . TGTGCCAGCAGTACTACCGGACTTACCGGGGAGCTGTTTTTT CASSTTGLTGELFF
TRBJ2-7 TRBV27 . TRBD1 TGTGCCAGCAGCTCAGACAGGGGCCACGAGCAGTACTTC CASSSDRGHEQYF
TRBJ1-2 TRBV30 . . TGTGCCTGGCAGGAGAATTTAAGCTATGGCTACACCTTC CAWQENLSYGYTF
TRBJ2-5 TRBV19 few . TGTGCCAGTAGTATGGCACAGATCCAAGAGACCCAGTACTTC CASSMAQIQETQYF
TRBJ1-1 TRBV4-2 . . TGTGCCAGCAGCCAAGAGCGGCCGAACACTGAAGCTTTCTTT CASSQERPNTEAFF
TRBJ2-1 TRBV9 . . TGTGCCAGCAGCGTAGGGGGACACCTCTACAATGAGCAGTTCTTC CASSVGGHLYNEQFF
TRBJ2-3 TRBV5-1 . . TGCGCCAGCAGACGTAGTTCCGTCCCCACAGATACGCAGTATTTT CASRRSSVPTDTQYF
TRBJ1-1 TRBV19 . TRBD1 TGTGCCAGTAGTATCCGACAGGGGACCATGAACACTGAAGCTTTCTTT CASSIRQGTMNTEAFF
TRBJ2-1 TRBV6-5 once TRBD1 TGTGCCAGCAGTCCGACAGGGAGCACCTACAATGAGCAGTTCTTC CASSPTGSTYNEQFF
TRBJ2-2 TRBV5-5 . TRBD1 TGTGCCAGCAGCCCCAGGGGGCAGAACACCGGGGAGCTGTTTTTT CASSPRGQNTGELFF
TRBJ2-3 TRBV9 . TRBD2 TGTGCCAGCAGCGTACTAGCGGCTAGCACAGATACGCAGTATTTT CASSVLAASTDTQYF
TRBJ1-1 TRBV7-3 few . TGTGCCAGCAGCTTCCAGGGGAACACTGAAGCTTTCTTT CASSFQGNTEAFF
TRBJ2-3 TRBV15 . . TGTGCCACCAGCACTGTCCACCCGACAGATACGCAGTATTTT CATSTVHPTDTQYF
TRBJ2-2 TRBV2 . TRBD2 TGTGCCAGCAGGGGACTAGAGGGGGCCGGGGAGCTGTTTTTT CASRGLEGAGELFF
TRBJ1-1 TRBV5-6 . . TGTGCCAGCAGCTTGTTCGGGTTTATGAACACTGAAGCTTTCTTT CASSLFGFMNTEAFF
TRBJ1-1 TRBV28 . . TGTGCCAGCAGTTTGGTGGCGAACACTGAAGCTTTCTTT CASSLVANTEAFF
TRBJ1-1 TRBV21-1 . . TGTGCCAGCAGCGCGGGGACAGGGGCGCTTGGCAAGAACACTGAAGCTTTCTTT CASSAGTGALGKNTEAFF
TRBJ1-1 TRBV7-3 . . TGTGCCAGCAGCTTACTGGGGTCGAACACTGAAGCTTTCTTT CASSLLGSNTEAFF
TRBJ2-2 TRBV7-3 . . TGTGCCAGCAGCTTACAAACAACGGGAACCACGAACACCGGGGAGCTGTTTTTT CASSLQTTGTTNTGELFF
TRBJ2-2 TRBV7-3 . . TGTGCCAGCAGCGGCCGGACGGCCGGGGAGCTGTTTTTT CASSGRTAGELFF
TRBJ2-1 TRBV6-1 . TRBD2 TGTGCCAGCAGTGGTGGGGGGACTAGCGGCTACAATGAGCAGTTCTTC CASSGGGTSGYNEQFF
TRBJ1-1 TRBV28 . . TGTGCCAGCAGTGTAGGGGGGAAAGTAGCTTTCTTT CASSVGGKVAFF
TRBJ2-1 TRBV11-3 . . TGTGCCAGCAGCTTAGCGTCCTACAATGAGCAGTTCTTC CASSLASYNEQFF
TRBJ2-7 TRBV28 . . TGTGCCAGCAGTTTAAAAGCGTACTACGAGCAGTACTTC CASSLKAYYEQYF
TRBJ2-3 TRBV9 once . TGTGCCAGTGAGGGCACAGATACGCAGTATTTT CASEGTDTQYF
TRBJ2-5 TRBV11-2 . TRBD2 TGTGCCAGCAGCCCGGGACTAGTAGAGACCCAGTACTTC CASSPGLVETQYF
TRBJ1-1 TRBV6-5 . TRBD1 TGTGCCAGCAGTTGGGACAGGGCGCCGAACACTGAAGCTTTCTTT CASSWDRAPNTEAFF
TRBJ2-5 TRBV14 once . TGTGCCAGCGGAATCCGCGGGACCCAAGAGACCCAGTACTTC CASGIRGTQETQYF
TRBJ2-3 TRBV10-1 . TRBD2 TGCGCCAGCAGTGGATCTAGCGGGAGGGCAAGTACGCAGTATTTT CASSGSSGRASTQYF
TRBJ2-1 TRBV5-1 . TRBD2 TGCGCCAGCAGCTTTAGCGGGAGGGCCGGAGGTGAGCAGTTCTTC CASSFSGRAGGEQFF
TRBJ1-2 TRBV4-1 . TRBD1 TGCGCCAGCAGCCAAGGCCTACAGGGGTGGAACTATGGCTACACCTTC CASSQGLQGWNYGYTF
TRBJ2-1 TRBV7-3 . TRBD2 TGTGCCAGCAGTTTAACCGGGACTAGCGTCAATGAGCAGTTCTTC CASSLTGTSVNEQFF
TRBJ2-1 TRBV7-3 . . TGTGCCAGCAGCTTAATCGGGAGCGGAACCTACAATGAGCAGTTCTTC CASSLIGSGTYNEQFF
TRBJ2-7 TRBV5-4 . TRBD1 TGTGCCAGCAGCGCGGACAGGACGGGCGAGCAGTACTTC CASSADRTGEQYF
TRBJ1-1 TRBV7-9 . . TGTGCCAGCAGCTTAAGGAGGGGGTCGGAGGCTTTCTTT CASSLRRGSEAFF
TRBJ2-2 TRBV28 . TRBD1 TGTGCCAGCTTTGCAGGGGGAAGGGGGGAGCTGTTTTTT CASFAGGRGELFF
TRBJ2-3 TRBV28 . . TGTGCCAGCAGTTTGCCATTTTGGACGCAGTATTTT CASSLPFWTQYF